The 13 T cell receptor beta chains presented below share a single source sample, sequenced in a study of OX40 agonist ivuxolimab in advanced cancers. Data came from immunoSEQ multiplex PCR; TCRdb stores just in-frame clones and leaves some out. Altogether about 34,000 clones are present, roughly 80% being singletons, with the ten largest covering roughly 2.5%. Source: CD4+ or CD8+ T cells sorted from blood, taken in a trial of the OX40 agonist ivuxolimab. These receptors came from an adult with an advanced solid tumor such as melanoma, head and neck, liver or kidney cancer.

A remark on this clone: This CDR3 is also generated by other DNA sequences in the sample. The chain recombines TRBV7-2 with TRBJ1-1; D possibly corresponds to TRBD1 (5 bases). The germline gives CDR1 SGHTA, CDR2 FQGNSA. V shed 1 base and J shed 5 bases, with 11 bases lying between them. This CDR3 is built from 14 residues. The CDR3 here is CASSLESRGTEAFF. DNA of the CDR3: TGTGCCAGCAGCTTAGAATCCCGGGGGACTGAAGCTTTCTTT.

The rearrangement uses TRBV28 and TRBJ1-3, with D hard to call. This CDR3 has 13 amino acids. CDR1 and CDR2 from the germline V gene are MDHEN and SYDVKM. V lost 7 bases to trimming and J lost 0 bases, with 7 bases between them. The DNA of the CDR3 is TGTGCCAGCAAGGTTAGCTCTGGAAACACCATATATTTT. Translation gives CASKVSSGNTIYF.

This clone has a single count. The chain employs TRBV5-8 and TRBJ2-7, with 11 bases matching TRBD1. The CDR3 covers 17 residues. V shed 5 bases and J 4 bases; nucleotides not matched to a gene: 14. From germline, CDR1 is SGHTS and CDR2 YDEGEE. CDR3 amino acids: CASREGQGAPRGYEQYF. CDR3 nucleotides: TGTGCCAGCAGGGAAGGACAGGGGGCGCCGAGGGGTTACGAGCAGTACTTC.

This chain uses TRBV2 with TRBJ1-1, with a tentative D call TRBD1 (6 bases). Trimming cost V 2 bases and J 5 bases, with 15 bases left between them. Germline values: CDR1 SNHLY, CDR2 FYNNEI. The CDR3 covers 15 residues. The CDR3 nucleotides are TGTGCCAGCAGTGAATTGGGGGGGGCTACAACTGAAGCTTTCTTT. Its protein product is CASSELGGATTEAFF.

CDR3 sequence (DNA): TGTGCCAGCAGCCTTTACAGCGTGAACACTGAAGCTTTCTTT. It encodes CASSLYSVNTEAFF. This chain uses TRBV5-6 with TRBJ1-1; the D is unclear. Germline V gene sequence: CDR1 SGHDT, CDR2 YYEEEE. V was shortened by 4 bases and J by 0 bases, with 10 bases between the two germline ends. CDR3 length: 14 residues. The full variable domain, completed using reference TRBV5-6 and TRBJ1-1, is DAGVTQSPTHLIKTRGQQVTLRCSPKSGHDTVSWYQQALGQGPQFIFQYYEEEERQRGNFPDRFSGHQFPNYSSELNVNALLLGDSALYLCASSLYSVNTEAFFGQGTRLTVV.

This chain uses TRBV18 with TRBJ2-3; TRBD2 aligns across 7 bases. Trimming removed 6 bases from V and 5 bases from J; junction bases left unmatched: 14. This CDR3 has 16 residues. Germline loops: CDR1 KGHSH, CDR2 LQKENI. CDR3 sequence reads: CASSGWSASGLDTQYF. For the CDR3, the DNA is TGTGCCAGCTCTGGTTGGAGTGCTAGCGGCTTAGATACGCAGTATTTT. Supplemented by reference TRBV18 and TRBJ2-3, the full variable domain reads NAGVMQNPRHLVRRRGQEARLRCSPMKGHSHVYWYRQLPEEGLKFMVYLQKENIIDESGMPKERFSAEFPKEGPSILRIQQVVRGDSAAYFCASSGWSASGLDTQYFGPGTRLTVL.

The V and J genes are TRBV7-2 and TRBJ2-3, with D unclear. V lost 2 bases and J 2 bases, leaving 8 bases between the germline ends. Germline CDR1 reads SGHTA; CDR2 reads FQGNSA. The CDR3 consists of 14 residues. In nucleotides, the CDR3 is TGTGCCAGCAGCTTAAGGCTTTCCACAGATACGCAGTATTTT. This translates into CASSLRLSTDTQYF.

The chain links TRBV7-2 to TRBJ1-4; 8 nucleotides line up with TRBD1. V shed 3 bases and J 0 bases; nucleotides not matched to a gene: 3. The CDR3 runs to 16 residues. Germline lookup yields CDR1 SGHTA and CDR2 FQGNSA. The CDR3 DNA is TGTGCCAGCAGCTTTTTACAGGGGGCAACTAATGAAAAACTGTTTTTT. Its protein is CASSFLQGATNEKLFF.

The CDR3, as DNA: TGTGCCTGGACTTTAAGATGGGGAGCCTACGAGCAGTACTTC. It specifies CAWTLRWGAYEQYF. This chain links TRBV30 with TRBJ2-7; possible D gene TRBD2, 5 bases. The V end was cut by 4 bases, the J end by 2 bases, with 15 bases between. This CDR3 contains 14 residues. Germline V CDR1 and CDR2: GTSNPN, SVGIG (reference sequence).

V and J are TRBV19 and TRBJ1-5, with D hard to call. CDR3 length: 17 amino acids. Germline CDR1 is LNHDA and CDR2 is SQIVND (reference sequence). V lost 3 bases and J 0 bases, leaving 15 bases between the germline ends. The CDR3 bases are TGTGCCAGTAGTATGGACGCTAAACAAGGTAGCAATCAGCCCCAGCATTTT. The encoded protein is CASSMDAKQGSNQPQHF.

This chain links TRBV5-4 with TRBJ2-5, with D tentatively TRBD1 (6 bases). The assigned J gene may be wrong: the sequence end matches TRBJ2-7 better. The CDR3 is 13 residues long. Germline CDR1 and CDR2: SGHNT and YYREEE (reference sequence). This CDR3 reads CASSVPGTNEQYF. CDR3 bases: TGTGCCAGCAGCGTTCCCGGGACAAACGAGCAGTACTTC.

V is TRBV7-9 and J is TRBJ2-5, with a possible D match to TRBD2 (6 bases). The germline V gene has CDR1 SEHNR and CDR2 FQNEAQ (reference sequence). CDR3 size: 16 residues. The V end lost 0 bases, the J end lost 1 base, and 12 bases lay between the germline ends. CDR3 DNA sequence: TGTGCCAGCAGCTTAGCCGGGCCACTAGCCCAAGAGACCCAGTACTTC. It encodes CASSLAGPLAQETQYF.

This clone came up once. V gene TRBV28 combines with J gene TRBJ1-5; 10 bases are a match to TRBD1. Trimming cost V 6 bases and J 5 bases; bases outside gene matches: 13. Germline lookup yields CDR1 MDHEN and CDR2 SYDVKM. This CDR3 is built from 17 residues. The DNA for the CDR3 is TGTGCCAGCAGGCGCGACAGGGGGCCGGGGTCAGATCAGCCCCAGCATTTT. It codes for CASRRDRGPGSDQPQHF.